Following are 15 T cell receptor beta chains from one sample sequenced in a study of OX40 agonist ivuxolimab in advanced cancers. Clones were sequenced by immunoSEQ multiplex PCR, and TCRdb holds only the in-frame ones, with some missing. Of about 35,000 clones detected, approximately 92% appear once; the ten largest clones hold 33%. The source was CD4+ or CD8+ T cells sorted from blood, collected in a trial of the OX40 agonist ivuxolimab. These receptors were obtained from an adult with an advanced solid tumor such as melanoma, head and neck, liver or kidney cancer.

This clone is a singleton in its sample. This sequence joins TRBV10-1 and TRBJ2-3, with D maybe TRBD2 (5 bases). CDR1 and CDR2 (germline): WNHNN, SYGVQD (reference sequence). CDR3 length: 14 residues. Between the trimmed V and J ends, which lost 5 bases and 6 bases, there was a span of 15 bases. The CDR3 spells CASSSSPDRDTQYF. The CDR3 region has the DNA TGCGCCAGCAGTTCTAGCCCCGACCGCGATACGCAGTATTTT.

This clone was recorded once. This chain links TRBV7-9 with TRBJ2-7; D possibly corresponds to TRBD1 (6 bases). The CDR3 totals 14 residues. Trimming pared 5 bases from V and 6 bases from J, leaving 17 bases between. Germline V gives CDR1 SEHNR, CDR2 FQNEAQ (reference sequence). The CDR3 reads CASSPRGSTGEQYF. The CDR3 DNA follows: TGTGCCAGCAGCCCGAGGGGGAGTACGGGCGAGCAGTACTTC. Full variable domain (missing parts from reference TRBV7-9 and TRBJ2-7): DTGVSQNPRHKITKRGQNVTFRCDPISEHNRLYWYRQTLGQGPEFLTYFQNEAQLEKSRLLSDRFSAERPKGSFSTLEIQRTEQGDSAMYLCASSPRGSTGEQYFGPGTRLTVT.

The count of this clone is one. This chain links TRBV4-3 with TRBJ2-1; D remains ambiguous. CDR1 is LGHNA, CDR2 YSLEER, per germline. The CDR3 has 15 residues. Trimming took 4 bases from V and 6 from J, leaving 16 bases between them. The CDR3 loop is CASSLSWAPGNEQFF. In DNA, the CDR3 is TGCGCCAGCAGCCTATCCTGGGCGCCTGGCAATGAGCAGTTCTTC.

J is TRBJ2-7 and V is TRBV5-8; tentatively, D is TRBD1 or TRBD2 (7 bases each). Germline values: CDR1 SGHTS, CDR2 YDEGEE. This CDR3 comprises 14 residues. Trimming left V 3 bases short and J 6 bases short, with 16 bases between. CDR3 nucleotides: TGTGCCAGCAGCTCAAGGGGGGGACAGATCGAGCAGTACTTC. Its translation: CASSSRGGQIEQYF.

This clone was seen a single time. This sequence joins TRBV27 and TRBJ2-1, with 16 bases fitting TRBD2. The V segment lost 6 bases and the J segment 3 bases; nucleotides outside the gene matches: 8. The CDR3 sequence is 18 residues long. CDR1 is MNHEY, CDR2 SMNVEV, per germline (reference sequence). DNA of the CDR3: TGTGCCAGCAGCGCGGGACTAGCGGGAGGGCCAGGCTACAATGAGCAGTTCTTC. Protein product: CASSAGLAGGPGYNEQFF.

The chain carries TRBV28 and TRBJ1-2, with D perhaps TRBD1 (5 bases). V lost 4 bases to trimming and J lost 8 bases, with 11 bases between them. The CDR3 consists of 12 residues. CDR1 is MDHEN and CDR2 is SYDVKM in the germline V gene. CDR3 in DNA: TGTGCCAGCAGTTGGGACGGGGCCGGCTACACCTTC. The encoded protein is CASSWDGAGYTF.

The chain is built from TRBV10-2 and TRBJ1-5; 7 positions match TRBD1. The CDR3 is 16 residues long. Germline CDR1 reads WSHSY; CDR2 reads SAAADI. J was trimmed by 4 bases and V by 3 bases; bases with no gene match: 9. The CDR3 DNA reads TGCGCCAGCAGTGAATGGCAGGGGGAGAGGAATCAGCCCCAGCATTTT. Its protein product is CASSEWQGERNQPQHF.

This clone was observed a handful of times. The chain recombines TRBV14 with TRBJ2-4, with D unresolved. The germline V and J ends were trimmed by 1 base and 7 bases, with 8 bases remaining between them. Germline assignment: CDR1 SGHDN and CDR2 FVKESK. The CDR3 loop spans 13 amino acids. The CDR3 here is CASSQVTENIQYF. The CDR3 DNA follows: TGTGCCAGCAGCCAAGTGACGGAGAACATTCAGTACTTC.

This clone was detected a few times. The chain's CDR3 is CASSPGDFSSYEQYF. CDR3 sequence (DNA): TGTGCCAGCAGCCCGGGGGATTTTAGCTCCTACGAGCAGTACTTC. The chain is built from TRBV9 and TRBJ2-7, with D possibly TRBD2 on 6 matching bases. The CDR3 sequence is 15 residues long. V lost 4 bases and J lost 0, with 14 bases in between. Germline assignment: CDR1 SGDLS and CDR2 YYNGEE.

This chain links TRBV28 with TRBJ1-5; D not resolved. The V gene lost 2 bases and the J gene lost 6 bases, with 14 bases spanning the gap. CDR1 MDHEN and CDR2 SYDVKM come from the germline V gene. This CDR3 is built from 15 residues. As DNA, the CDR3 is TGTGCCAGCAGTTTACAGGTTTTCGTCTCTCAGCCCCAGCATTTT. Translated, it gives CASSLQVFVSQPQHF.

The CDR3 here is CASSSLSSGVYGYTF. CDR3 coding DNA: TGTGCCAGCAGCTCCCTATCGAGTGGGGTCTATGGCTACACCTTC. This chain connects TRBV5-5 to TRBJ1-2; D call uncertain. V lost 3 bases to trimming and J lost 4 bases, with 16 bases between them. The CDR3 length is 15 residues. Looked up from germline, CDR1 is SGHKS and CDR2 is YYEKEE (reference sequence).

The chain recombines TRBV25-1 with TRBJ2-2, with D possibly being TRBD1 (6 bases). The CDR3 totals 15 residues. With 1 base removed from V and 5 bases from J, the gap between germline ends came to 11 bases. Germline values: CDR1 MGHDK, CDR2 SYGVNS. This chain's CDR3 is CASSEFTGRTGELFF. The CDR3 DNA reads as TGTGCCAGCAGTGAATTCACAGGGCGGACCGGGGAGCTGTTTTTT.

In its sample, this clone was seen once. J is TRBJ1-2 and V is TRBV9; 7 bases are a match to TRBD1. This CDR3 has 14 amino acids. Germline V gives CDR1 SGDLS, CDR2 YYNGEE. Trimming removed 6 bases from V and 4 bases from J; junction bases left unmatched: 9. This CDR3 is CASTGWDSGYGYTF. CDR3 bases: TGTGCCAGCACCGGATGGGACAGTGGCTATGGCTACACCTTC.

In this sample, this clone turned up once. The chain links TRBV7-9 to TRBJ1-1; tentative D call: TRBD1 (5 bases). The germline V and J ends were trimmed by 7 bases and 1 base, with 7 bases remaining between them. This CDR3 contains 12 residues. From germline, CDR1 is SEHNR and CDR2 FQNEAQ (reference sequence). CDR3 bases: TGTGCCAGCATAGGACAGAACACTGAAGCTTTCTTT. Translation: CASIGQNTEAFF.

This clone was picked up a small number of times. CDR3 loop: CASSPTITETQYF. The DNA for the CDR3 is TGTGCCAGCAGCCCGACTATTACTGAGACCCAGTACTTC. The chain links TRBV7-9 to TRBJ2-5; D may be TRBD2 (5 bases). From germline, CDR1 is SEHNR and CDR2 FQNEAQ (reference sequence). The CDR3 length is 13 residues. Trimming pared 5 bases from V and 5 bases from J, leaving 12 bases between.